These 5 T cell receptor beta chains came from one sample sequenced in a study of T cells in localized non-small cell lung cancer. Method: immunoSEQ multiplex PCR; TCRdb's copy keeps in-frame clones and lacks some. The data show tens of thousands of clones, with 80% to 90% seen just once and around 4.6% held by the top ten. Sample: PBMCs, taken before any cancer treatment. These receptors came from a man aged 35 to 70 with stage II lung adenocarcinoma.

This chain uses TRBV18 with TRBJ2-7; D unresolved. Trimming removed 3 bases from V and 12 bases from J, with 21 bases in between. Germline CDR1 reads KGHSH; CDR2 reads LQKENI. The CDR3 is 14 amino acids. The CDR3 spells CASSPERAAGGRYF. The CDR3 DNA follows: TGTGCCAGCTCACCGGAAAGGGCCGCTGGCGGTCGGTACTTC.

V and J are TRBV4-1 and TRBJ2-7; 11 bases agree with TRBD2. The V and J ends lost 4 bases and 5 bases, in that order; junction bases with no gene match: 19. This CDR3 spans 19 amino acids. Per the germline V gene, CDR1 is MGHRA and CDR2 is YSYEKL. Here the CDR3 DNA reads TGCGCCAGCAGCCCTTTTAGGCTAGCGGGAGGTATGGGCAGAAACGAGCAGTACTTC. This gives the protein CASSPFRLAGGMGRNEQYF.

This clone occurred once. V is TRBV7-3 and J is TRBJ2-1; 9 positions agree with TRBD1. Germline lookup yields CDR1 SGHTA and CDR2 FQGTGA. The CDR3 covers 14 residues. V lost 1 base and J lost 9; bases outside the gene matches: 4. The CDR3 loop is CASSLMGQGGEQFF. The DNA for the CDR3 is TGTGCCAGCAGCTTAATGGGACAGGGAGGTGAGCAGTTCTTC.

The gene calls are TRBV7-3 and TRBJ2-2; D might be TRBD1 or TRBD2, each matching 5 bases. Trimming took 6 bases from V and 4 from J, leaving 15 bases between them. Germline V gives CDR1 SGHTA, CDR2 FQGTGA. The CDR3 spans 15 residues. The CDR3 nucleotides read TGTGCCAGCAGTACTATCAGGGACGGCACCGGGGAGCTGTTTTTT. This codes for CASSTIRDGTGELFF.

This clone appeared a few times. The gene calls are TRBV5-1 and TRBJ2-2; 7 bases fit TRBD1. V lost 4 bases, J lost 0 bases, and 3 bases stayed unmatched. The CDR3 extends over 15 amino acids. Germline loops: CDR1 SGHRS, CDR2 YFSETQ. CDR3 nucleotides: TGCGCCAGCAGCGCCGGGACAGCGAACACCGGGGAGCTGTTTTTT. Its translation is CASSAGTANTGELFF.